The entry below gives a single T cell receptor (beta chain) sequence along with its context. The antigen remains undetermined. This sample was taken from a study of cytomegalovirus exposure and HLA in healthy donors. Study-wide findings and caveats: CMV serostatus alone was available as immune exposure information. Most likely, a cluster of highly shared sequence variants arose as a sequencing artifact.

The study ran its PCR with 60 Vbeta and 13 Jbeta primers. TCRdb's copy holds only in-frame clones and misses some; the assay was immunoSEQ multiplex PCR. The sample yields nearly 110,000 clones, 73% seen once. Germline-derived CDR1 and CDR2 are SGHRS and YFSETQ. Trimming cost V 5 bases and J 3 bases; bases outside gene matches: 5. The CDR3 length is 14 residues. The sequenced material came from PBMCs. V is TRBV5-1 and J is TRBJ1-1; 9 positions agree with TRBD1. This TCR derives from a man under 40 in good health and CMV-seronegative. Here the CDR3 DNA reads TGCGCCAGCAGACCGGACAGGGGTTACACTGAAGCTTTCTTT. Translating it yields CASRPDRGYTEAFF.